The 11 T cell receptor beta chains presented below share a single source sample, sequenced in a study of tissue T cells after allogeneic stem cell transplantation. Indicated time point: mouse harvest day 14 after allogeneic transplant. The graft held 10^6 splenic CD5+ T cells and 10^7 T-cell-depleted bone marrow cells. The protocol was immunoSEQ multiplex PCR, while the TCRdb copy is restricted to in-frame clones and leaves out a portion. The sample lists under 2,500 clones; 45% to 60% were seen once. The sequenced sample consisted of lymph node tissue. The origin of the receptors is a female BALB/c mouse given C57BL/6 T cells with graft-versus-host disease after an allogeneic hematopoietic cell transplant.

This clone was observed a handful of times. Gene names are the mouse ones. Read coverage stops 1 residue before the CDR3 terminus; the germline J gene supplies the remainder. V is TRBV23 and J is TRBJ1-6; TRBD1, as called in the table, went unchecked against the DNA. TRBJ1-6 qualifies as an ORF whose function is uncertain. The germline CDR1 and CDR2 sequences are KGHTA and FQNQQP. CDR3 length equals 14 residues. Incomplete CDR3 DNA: TGCTCCAGCAGTCACCGGGACATGAATTCGCCCCTCTAC. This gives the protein CSSSHRDMNSPLY. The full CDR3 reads CSSSHRDMNSPLYF.

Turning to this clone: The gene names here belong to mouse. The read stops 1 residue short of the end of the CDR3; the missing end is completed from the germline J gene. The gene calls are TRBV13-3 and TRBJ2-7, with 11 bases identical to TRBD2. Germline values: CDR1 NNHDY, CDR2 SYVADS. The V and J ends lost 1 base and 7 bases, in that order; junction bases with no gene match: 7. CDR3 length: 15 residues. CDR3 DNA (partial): TGTGCCAGCAGTGATACTGGGGGGGCGCGTTGGGAACAGTAC. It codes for CASSDTGGARWEQY. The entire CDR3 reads CASSDTGGARWEQYF.

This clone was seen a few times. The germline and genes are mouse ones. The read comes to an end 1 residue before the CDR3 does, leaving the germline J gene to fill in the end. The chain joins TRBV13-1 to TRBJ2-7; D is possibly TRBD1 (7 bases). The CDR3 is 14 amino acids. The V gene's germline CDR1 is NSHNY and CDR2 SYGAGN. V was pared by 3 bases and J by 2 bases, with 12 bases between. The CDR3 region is CASSVEGATYEQYF. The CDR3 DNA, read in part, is TGTGCCAGCAGTGTAGAGGGGGCGACCTATGAACAGTAC.

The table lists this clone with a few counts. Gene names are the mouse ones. CDR3 protein: CASSLGQGHSGNTLYF. The CDR3 bases that were read are TGTGCCAGCAGTCTTGGACAGGGGCATTCTGGAAATACGCTCTAT. The chain uses TRBV26 and TRBJ1-3; 9 nucleotides align to TRBD1. The CDR3 extends 1 residue past the end of the read, so its final part is completed from the germline J gene. Germline V gene data show CDR1 as KGHPV and CDR2 as FQNQEV (reference sequence). The V and J ends lost 3 bases and 0 bases, in that order; junction bases with no gene match: 3. The CDR3 length is 16 residues.

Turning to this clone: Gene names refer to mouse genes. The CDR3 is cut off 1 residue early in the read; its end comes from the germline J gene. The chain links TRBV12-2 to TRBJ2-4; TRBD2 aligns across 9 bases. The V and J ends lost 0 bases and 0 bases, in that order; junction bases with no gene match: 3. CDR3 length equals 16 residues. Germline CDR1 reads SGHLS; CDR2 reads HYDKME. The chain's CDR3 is CASSLSWGGSQNTLYF. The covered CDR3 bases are TGTGCCAGCTCTCTCAGCTGGGGGGGTAGTCAAAACACCTTGTAC. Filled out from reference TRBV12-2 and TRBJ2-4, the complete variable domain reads NSGVVQSPRYIIKGKGERSILKCIPISGHLSVAWYQQTQGQELKFFIQHYDKMERDKGNLPSRFSVQQFDDYHSEMNMSALELEDSAVYFCASSLSWGGSQNTLYFGAGTRLSVL.

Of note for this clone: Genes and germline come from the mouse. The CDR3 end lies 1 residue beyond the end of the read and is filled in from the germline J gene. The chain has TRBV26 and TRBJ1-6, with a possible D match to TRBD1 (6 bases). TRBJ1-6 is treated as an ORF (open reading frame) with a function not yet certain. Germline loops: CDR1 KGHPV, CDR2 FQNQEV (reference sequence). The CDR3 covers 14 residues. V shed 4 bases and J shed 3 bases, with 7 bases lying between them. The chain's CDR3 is CASSRDNYNSPLYF. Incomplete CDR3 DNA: TGTGCCAGCAGTCGGGACAACTATAATTCGCCCCTCTAC.

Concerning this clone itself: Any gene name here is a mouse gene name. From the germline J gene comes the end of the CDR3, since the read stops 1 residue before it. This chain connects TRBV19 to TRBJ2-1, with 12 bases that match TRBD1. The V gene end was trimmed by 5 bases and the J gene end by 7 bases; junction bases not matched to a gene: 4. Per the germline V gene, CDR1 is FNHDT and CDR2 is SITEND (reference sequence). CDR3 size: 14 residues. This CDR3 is CASRRDRGRAEQFF. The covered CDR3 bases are TGTGCCAGCAGAAGGGACAGGGGGCGAGCTGAGCAGTTC.

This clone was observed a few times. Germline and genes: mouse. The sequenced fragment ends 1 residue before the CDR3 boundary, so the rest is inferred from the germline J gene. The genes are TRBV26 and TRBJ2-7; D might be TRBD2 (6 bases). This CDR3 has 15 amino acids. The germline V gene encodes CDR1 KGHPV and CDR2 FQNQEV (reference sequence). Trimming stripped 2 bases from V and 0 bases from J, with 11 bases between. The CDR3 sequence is CASSLPPGGSYEQYF. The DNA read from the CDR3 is TGTGCCAGCAGTCTGCCCCCGGGGGGCTCCTATGAACAGTAC. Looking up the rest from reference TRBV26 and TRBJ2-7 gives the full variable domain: NSKVIQTPRYLVKGQGQKAKMRCIPEKGHPVVFWYQQNKNNEFKFLINFQNQEVLQQIDMTEKRFSAECPSNSPCSLEIQSSEAGDSALYLCASSLPPGGSYEQYFGPGTRLTVL.

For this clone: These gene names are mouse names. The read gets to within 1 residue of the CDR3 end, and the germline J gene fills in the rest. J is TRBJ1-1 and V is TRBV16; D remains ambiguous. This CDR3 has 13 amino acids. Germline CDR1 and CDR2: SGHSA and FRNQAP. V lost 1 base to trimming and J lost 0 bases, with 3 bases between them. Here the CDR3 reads CASSLGQNTEVFF. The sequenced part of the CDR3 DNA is TGTGCAAGCAGCTTAGGACAGAACACAGAAGTCTTC.

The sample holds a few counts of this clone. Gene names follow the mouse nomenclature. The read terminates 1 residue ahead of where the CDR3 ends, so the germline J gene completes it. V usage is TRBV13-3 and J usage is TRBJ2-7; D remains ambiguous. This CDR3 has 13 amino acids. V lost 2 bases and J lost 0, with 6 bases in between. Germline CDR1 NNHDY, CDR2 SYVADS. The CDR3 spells CASSEAVSYEQYF. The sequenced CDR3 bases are TGTGCCAGCAGTGAGGCAGTCTCCTATGAACAGTAC.

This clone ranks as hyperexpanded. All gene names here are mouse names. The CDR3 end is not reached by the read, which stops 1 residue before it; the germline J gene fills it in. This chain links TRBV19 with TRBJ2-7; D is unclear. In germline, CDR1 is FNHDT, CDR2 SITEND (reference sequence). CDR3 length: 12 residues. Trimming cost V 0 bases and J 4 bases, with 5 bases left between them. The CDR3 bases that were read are TGTGCCAGCAGTATAGGCAATTATGAACAGTAC. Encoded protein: CASSIGNYEQY. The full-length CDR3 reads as CASSIGNYEQYF.